The 16 T cell receptor beta chains listed next were all sequenced from one sample in a study of blood T cell repertoires in COVID-19. Measured with immunoSEQ multiplex PCR; TCRdb has only the in-frame clones, and not every one. The sample has some 130,000 clones, roughly 89% seen once. Sequenced sample: peripheral blood. Every receptor here comes from a man in his fifties or sixties with active or convalescent COVID-19.

The chain carries TRBV14 and TRBJ1-1; D is perhaps TRBD1 (5 bases). Trimming shortened V by 0 bases and J by 3 bases, and 14 bases separated the two germline ends. The CDR3 is 16 amino acids. Per germline, CDR1 SGHDN and CDR2 FVKESK. This chain's CDR3 is CASSQDGLGDYTEAFF. CDR3 DNA sequence: TGTGCCAGCAGCCAAGACGGTTTAGGGGACTACACTGAAGCTTTCTTT.

The rearrangement uses TRBV30 and TRBJ2-3; weak D call: TRBD2 (7 bases). The CDR3 is made up of 18 amino acids. V was trimmed by 0 bases and J by 6 bases, leaving 25 bases between them. Germline lookup yields CDR1 GTSNPN and CDR2 SVGIG (reference sequence). The CDR3 DNA reads TGTGCCTGGAGTGTAGGGGGGGTAGGACTCCGGAGGTCTGATACGCAGTATTTT. Translation: CAWSVGGVGLRRSDTQYF.

The chain has TRBV28 and TRBJ1-4; D not resolved. Per germline, CDR1 MDHEN and CDR2 SYDVKM. V was trimmed by 6 bases and J by 6 bases, leaving 14 bases between them. This CDR3 region has 14 residues. CDR3 protein: CASSPGGGHEKLFF. The CDR3 DNA reads as TGTGCCAGCAGCCCGGGAGGTGGGCATGAAAAACTGTTTTTT.

This clone was detected only a few times. The gene calls are TRBV4-1 and TRBJ1-2; 7 bases map to TRBD1. Germline assignment: CDR1 MGHRA and CDR2 YSYEKL. The V and J ends lost 4 bases and 8 bases, in that order; junction bases with no gene match: 13. The CDR3 contains 15 residues. CDR3 DNA sequence: TGCGCCAGCAGCCGAGACACACAGGGGCACCTAGGCTACACCTTC. It translates to CASSRDTQGHLGYTF.

For the CDR3, the DNA is TGTGCCAGCAGTGTACTGGGGGCTGTTGAAAAACTGTTTTTT. Its protein is CASSVLGAVEKLFF. The J gene is TRBJ1-4, the V gene TRBV2; weak D call: TRBD1 (6 bases). The germline CDR1 and CDR2 sequences are SNHLY and FYNNEI. The CDR3 covers 14 residues. Trimming stripped 4 bases from V and 7 bases from J, with 13 bases between.

J is TRBJ1-1 and V is TRBV5-1; the match to TRBD1 covers 9 bases. This CDR3 spans 16 amino acids. Germline values: CDR1 SGHRS, CDR2 YFSETQ. With 3 bases clipped from V and 3 bases from J, the junction kept 9 bases outside the gene matches. This chain's CDR3 is CASSYGTGFLDTEAFF. The CDR3, as DNA: TGCGCCAGCAGCTACGGGACAGGGTTTTTGGACACTGAAGCTTTCTTT.

Only one count was recorded for this clone. This sequence joins TRBV19 and TRBJ2-3; no clear D. The CDR3 sequence is 13 residues long. The germline V and J ends were trimmed by 1 base and 4 bases, with 6 bases remaining between them. The V gene's germline CDR1 is LNHDA and CDR2 SQIVND (reference sequence). The CDR3 sequence is CASSIVQSDTQYF. In nucleotides, the CDR3 is TGTGCCAGTAGTATAGTACAGTCAGATACGCAGTATTTT.

This clone was observed a few times. The V and J genes are TRBV6-5 and TRBJ1-2, with D tentatively TRBD1 (5 bases). Germline V lookup: CDR1 MNHEY, CDR2 SVGAGI. The CDR3 is made up of 12 amino acids. V lost 7 bases to trimming and J lost 5 bases, with 11 bases between them. CDR3 loop: CASTRGKYGYTF. The CDR3, as DNA: TGTGCCAGCACTCGGGGGAAGTATGGCTACACCTTC.

V and J are TRBV11-3 and TRBJ2-3; a weak D match, TRBD1 (6 bases). The CDR3 loop spans 14 amino acids. Between the trimmed V and J ends, which lost 3 bases and 2 bases, there was a span of 9 bases. Per germline, CDR1 SGHNT and CDR2 YENEEA. The CDR3 here is CASSLGDNTDTQYF. The CDR3 bases are TGTGCCAGCAGCTTGGGGGACAACACAGATACGCAGTATTTT.

The chain combines TRBV5-6 with TRBJ2-1, with D possibly being TRBD2 (5 bases). V was clipped by 2 bases and J by 10 bases, with 10 bases between them. The CDR3 runs to 12 residues. CDR1 is SGHDT and CDR2 is YYEEEE in the germline V gene. The CDR3: CASSFAPGEQFF. Written as DNA, the CDR3 is TGTGCCAGCAGCTTTGCGCCGGGGGAGCAGTTCTTC. The full variable domain, completed using reference TRBV5-6 and TRBJ2-1, is DAGVTQSPTHLIKTRGQQVTLRCSPKSGHDTVSWYQQALGQGPQFIFQYYEEEERQRGNFPDRFSGHQFPNYSSELNVNALLLGDSALYLCASSFAPGEQFFGPGTRLTVL.

This chain links TRBV6-2 or TRBV6-3 with TRBJ2-1; 12 bases are a match to TRBD2. With V trimmed by 3 bases and J by 10 bases, 7 bases remained unmatched. Looked up from germline, CDR1 is MNHEY and CDR2 is SVGEGT. The CDR3 is 15 amino acids. The CDR3 DNA sequence: TGTGCCAGCAGTTATCAGGCTAGCGGGAGGGGAGAGCAGTTCTTC. Protein product: CASSYQASGRGEQFF.

The chain uses TRBV6-6 and TRBJ2-5; TRBD2 matches 7 bases. J lost 3 bases, V lost 4 bases, and 11 bases had no gene match. The CDR3 has 16 residues. CDR1 and CDR2 from the germline V gene are MNHNY and SVGAGI (reference sequence). CDR3 DNA sequence: TGTGCCAGCAGTTCATCCGGGACTAACATGGAAGAGACCCAGTACTTC. It encodes CASSSSGTNMEETQYF.

This chain uses TRBV6-1 with TRBJ2-1; a possible D gene is TRBD1 (5 bases). The V end lost 3 bases, the J end lost 2 bases, and 14 bases lay between the germline ends. CDR3 length equals 16 residues. The germline V gene encodes CDR1 MNHNS and CDR2 SASEGT. This CDR3 reads CASSDLSTVPYNEQFF. CDR3 nucleotide sequence: TGTGCCAGCAGTGATTTATCGACAGTACCCTACAATGAGCAGTTCTTC.

The gene calls are TRBV28 and TRBJ2-7, with a weak D call TRBD1 (6 bases). Germline CDR1 is MDHEN and CDR2 is SYDVKM. There are 14 residues in the CDR3. With 1 base removed from V and 5 bases from J, the gap between germline ends came to 12 bases. The CDR3 DNA is TGTGCCAGCAGTTTATTACAGGGTGTCAACGAGCAGTACTTC. This sequence encodes CASSLLQGVNEQYF. Looking up the rest from reference TRBV28 and TRBJ2-7 gives the full variable domain: DVKVTQSSRYLVKRTGEKVFLECVQDMDHENMFWYRQDPGLGLRLIYFSYDVKMKEKGDIPEGYSVSREKKERFSLILESASTNQTSMYLCASSLLQGVNEQYFGPGTRLTVT.

The rearrangement uses TRBV5-4 and TRBJ1-1, with D hard to call. The V end was cut by 4 bases, the J end by 0 bases, with 13 bases between. Germline assignment: CDR1 SGHNT and CDR2 YYREEE (reference sequence). The CDR3 consists of 15 residues. The CDR3, as DNA: TGTGCCAGCAGCCCACCGAGGCCCCTGAACACTGAAGCTTTCTTT. Translation: CASSPPRPLNTEAFF.

Only one count was recorded for this clone. This sequence joins TRBV18 and TRBJ1-5, with 8 positions matching TRBD1. Trimming took 4 bases from V and 1 from J; bases not matched to a gene: 3. The length of the CDR3 is 15 residues. CDR1 KGHSH and CDR2 LQKENI come from the germline V gene. The CDR3 nucleotides read TGTGCCAGCTCACGTGACAGGGGCAGCAATCAGCCCCAGCATTTT. This sequence encodes CASSRDRGSNQPQHF.